Shown below are 12 T cell receptor beta chains from a single sample sequenced in a study of T cells in localized non-small cell lung cancer. The protocol was immunoSEQ multiplex PCR, while the TCRdb copy is restricted to in-frame clones and leaves out a portion. This table holds about 25,000 clones, around 90% found once. Material: peripheral blood, obtained before any cancer treatment. These receptors were obtained from a man between 40 and 69 years old with stage III squamous cell lung carcinoma.

The rearrangement links TRBV6-5 to TRBJ1-4, with a weak D call TRBD1 (5 bases). The CDR3 consists of 15 residues. Germline V gene data show CDR1 as MNHEY and CDR2 as SVGAGI. V was pared by 4 bases and J by 4 bases, with 13 bases between. In DNA, the CDR3 is TGTGCCAGCAGTTCCCAGGGCAAGGATAATGAAAAACTGTTTTTT. It codes for CASSSQGKDNEKLFF.

The CDR3 loop reads CASSWDRGFGGYTF. The CDR3 nucleotides are TGTGCCAGCAGCTGGGACAGGGGGTTCGGTGGCTACACCTTC. This rearrangement joins TRBV5-5 to TRBJ1-2, with 11 bases that match TRBD1. The ends lost 3 bases at V and 7 bases at J; junction bases unmatched: 5. In germline, CDR1 is SGHKS, CDR2 YYEKEE (reference sequence). This CDR3 region has 14 residues.

This chain uses TRBV19 with TRBJ1-6; D remains ambiguous. The CDR3 totals 14 residues. CDR1 is LNHDA and CDR2 is SQIVND in the germline V gene (reference sequence). V lost 0 bases and J 9 bases, leaving 9 bases between the germline ends. The CDR3 coding sequence is TGTGCCAGTAGTATAGATCGCTTTGGTTCACCCCTCCACTTT. Its translation is CASSIDRFGSPLHF.

This chain's CDR3 is CSGKIYGYTF. The CDR3 DNA is TGCAGTGGGAAGATCTATGGCTACACCTTC. The genes are TRBV20-1 and TRBJ1-2; D not resolved. Germline CDR1 reads DFQATT; CDR2 reads SNEGSKA (reference sequence). The CDR3 sequence is 10 residues long. The V and J ends lost 7 bases and 4 bases respectively, with 7 bases between them.

The gene calls are TRBV29-1 and TRBJ1-2; TRBD1 matches 9 bases. V shed 6 bases and J 5 bases; nucleotides not matched to a gene: 10. The CDR3 runs to 14 residues. Germline CDR1 and CDR2: SQVTM and ANQGSEA. The CDR3 region has the DNA TGCAGCGTGGGCATGGGACAGGGTTCGTATGGCTACACCTTC. Encoded protein: CSVGMGQGSYGYTF.

Here the CDR3 DNA reads TGTGCCAGTAGTGTACTCCGGGACAATGGCTACACCTTC. Residues: CASSVLRDNGYTF. This chain connects TRBV19 to TRBJ1-2; the D gene is possibly TRBD1 (6 bases). The CDR3 is 13 residues long. V lost 5 bases and J lost 6, with 13 bases in between. From germline, CDR1 is LNHDA and CDR2 SQIVND (reference sequence).

The chain joins TRBV15 to TRBJ2-5; D perhaps matches TRBD1 (5 bases). CDR1 and CDR2 from the germline V gene are LNHNV and YYDKDF (reference sequence). V was trimmed by 5 bases and J by 5 bases, leaving 12 bases between them. The CDR3 runs 13 residues. CDR3 bases: TGTGCCACCAGCGGAAGGCCAGGGGAGACCCAGTACTTC. Translation: CATSGRPGETQYF.

The V call is TRBV28, the J call TRBJ2-2; TRBD1 might be the D (6 bases). CDR3 size: 15 residues. The germline CDR1 and CDR2 sequences are MDHEN and SYDVKM. V was cut by 6 bases and J by 1 base, with 12 bases left in between. CDR3 in DNA: TGTGCCAGCAGCATGGGGACACTGAACACCGGGGAGCTGTTTTTT. Protein: CASSMGTLNTGELFF.

This chain's CDR3 is CASSQGPTGGSTDTQYF. The CDR3 DNA reads TGCGCCAGCAGCCAAGGCCCAACAGGGGGTAGCACAGATACGCAGTATTTT. This chain joins TRBV4-1 and TRBJ2-3; 8 bases are a match to TRBD1. The CDR3 sequence is 17 residues long. Germline trimming cut 1 base from V and 0 bases from J; bases unmatched to any gene: 6. Germline lookup yields CDR1 MGHRA and CDR2 YSYEKL.

In its sample, this clone was seen a few times. The rearrangement uses TRBV30 and TRBJ2-7, with TRBD2 as a possible D gene (5 bases). The CDR3 covers 16 residues. CDR1 and CDR2 from the germline V gene are GTSNPN and SVGIG (reference sequence). V lost 0 bases, J lost 1 base, and 16 bases lay in between. The CDR3 region has the DNA TGTGCCTGGAGTGTACGAGGGATTAAGCTGTCCTACGAGCAGTACTTC. This gives the protein CAWSVRGIKLSYEQYF.

This rearrangement joins TRBV5-8 to TRBJ2-2; TRBD1 agrees at 9 bases. Germline V gene sequence: CDR1 SGHTS, CDR2 YDEGEE. This CDR3 has 16 amino acids. The V and J ends lost 4 bases and 0 bases, in that order; junction bases with no gene match: 4. The CDR3, as DNA: TGTGCCAGCAGCCAGGGGACAGGGACGAACACCGGGGAGCTGTTTTTT. Protein product: CASSQGTGTNTGELFF.

V is TRBV7-2 and J is TRBJ2-7; D tentatively reads TRBD1 or TRBD2 (5 bases each). This CDR3 spans 13 amino acids. Germline values: CDR1 SGHTA, CDR2 FQGNSA. Trimming stripped 0 bases from V and 12 bases from J, with 15 bases between. For the CDR3, the DNA is TGTGCCAGCAGCTTAGCGAGACGGGACCCTTGGTACTTC. Translated, it gives CASSLARRDPWYF.